This T cell receptor beta chain emerged from a study of T cell responses to AZD1222 COVID-19 vaccine. Study-level points and caveats: Seropositive at baseline were only a handful of AZD1222 recipients. With two AZD1222 doses given, Spike-specific TCR breadth and depth both rose. Sampled repertoires all dated from after the peak T cell response. In a largely white British group with more females than males, clonal diversity was possibly underestimated.

V lost 6 bases and J lost 1; bases outside the gene matches: 5. The CDR3 spans 14 residues. From germline, CDR1 is LGHDT and CDR2 YNNKEL (reference sequence). Assay: immunoSEQ multiplex PCR; the TCRdb copy retains only in-frame clones and omits some. The sample lists 70,000 or so clones, approximately 87% occurring once. With regard to this clone: Its antigen is currently unknown.

The chain recombines TRBV3-1 (or the pseudogene TRBV3-2) with TRBJ2-7; 8 nucleotides agree with TRBD1. The clonotype originates from an adult who received the AZD1222 COVID-19 vaccine. The source material was peripheral blood, sampled 28 days after the second AZD1222 dose. The CDR3 DNA sequence: TGTGCCAGCAGACAGGGGGGTAGTTCCTACGAGCAGTACTTC. It codes for CASRQGGSSYEQYF.